The 29 T cell receptor beta chains reported below all come from one sample, sequenced in a study of CD8 T cells in Susac syndrome. Random hexamers were used to reverse transcribe the RNA input (about 0.45 to 1 ug). TCRdb passed the immunoSEQ multiplex PCR reads through MiXCR, listing each CDR3 protein once. The sample has about 120,000 distinct CDR3 sequences; around 90% are singletons. Material: CD4+ T cells from PBMCs. All receptors come from a human donor in good health.

The chain carries TRBV29-1 and TRBJ2-2; 11 bases line up with TRBD1. Germline values: CDR1 SQVTM, CDR2 ANQGSEA. This CDR3 is 14 amino acids long. Germline trimming cut 5 bases from V and 6 bases from J; bases unmatched to any gene: 5. In nucleotides, the CDR3 is TGCAGCGTTACGGACAGGGGGCTAGCCGGGGAGCTGTTTTTT. Residues: CSVTDRGLAGELFF.

The chain uses TRBV19 and TRBJ1-1; D not certain. Germline lookup yields CDR1 LNHDA and CDR2 SQIVND (reference sequence). Between the trimmed V and J ends, which lost 1 base and 2 bases, there was a span of 5 bases. The CDR3 is made up of 13 amino acids. CDR3 DNA: TGTGCCAGTAGTATAGGGGCTAACACTGAAGCTTTCTTT. Amino acid sequence: CASSIGANTEAFF.

This clonotype was counted a single time. The V and J genes are TRBV27 and TRBJ2-2; unclear D gene. Germline CDR1 and CDR2: MNHEY and SMNVEV (reference sequence). There are 14 residues in the CDR3. Trimming cost V 3 bases and J 2 bases, with 7 bases left between them. The CDR3 region is CASSFEINTGELFF. The CDR3 DNA reads TGTGCCAGCAGTTTCGAGATTAACACCGGGGAGCTGTTTTTT.

This clonotype was picked up one time. The rearrangement links TRBV14 to TRBJ1-2, with unresolved D. V lost 4 bases and J 5 bases, leaving 8 bases between the germline ends. Germline CDR1 SGHDN, CDR2 FVKESK. The CDR3 consists of 12 residues. The CDR3 DNA follows: TGTGCCAGCAGCCGTGAGGATTATGGCTACACCTTC. It codes for CASSREDYGYTF.

J is TRBJ2-3 and V is TRBV7-9; TRBD2 aligns across 10 bases. The CDR3 is made up of 14 amino acids. CDR1 is SEHNR and CDR2 is FQNEAQ in the germline V gene (reference sequence). V trimming: 6 bases; J trimming: 4 bases; junction bases outside the gene matches: 4. In DNA form, the CDR3 reads TGTGCCAGCAGTCCCGGGACTAGCGCAGATACGCAGTATTTT. Translation gives CASSPGTSADTQYF.

This clonotype came up once. In DNA form, the CDR3 reads TGTGCCAGCAGCCAAGTCTATCAGGACGAGCAGTACTTC. This encodes CASSQVYQDEQYF. The chain has TRBV3-1 and TRBJ2-7; no definite D call. Germline V lookup: CDR1 LGHDT, CDR2 YNNKEL (reference sequence). CDR3 size: 13 residues. Trimming pared 1 base from V and 5 bases from J, leaving 9 bases between.

This chain uses TRBV5-6 with TRBJ2-1; 12 bases align to TRBD2. Losses at the gene ends were 4 bases for V and 8 bases for J; bases not matched to a gene: 7. Germline assignment: CDR1 SGHDT and CDR2 YYEEEE. The CDR3 extends over 15 amino acids. CDR3 amino acids: CASSHPSGGAYEQFF. CDR3 sequence (DNA): TGTGCCAGCAGCCACCCTAGCGGGGGGGCCTATGAGCAGTTCTTC.

The gene calls are TRBV12-3 or TRBV12-4 and TRBJ2-1; 7 nucleotides agree with TRBD2. The V and J ends lost 4 bases and 1 base, in that order; junction bases with no gene match: 4. The CDR3 length is 15 residues. CDR3 residues: CASSYGGGSYNEQFF. As DNA, the CDR3 is TGTGCCAGCAGTTATGGGGGAGGGTCCTACAATGAGCAGTTCTTC.

The chain joins TRBV6-5 to TRBJ2-5; D gene ambiguous. V shed 0 bases and J shed 4 bases, with 6 bases lying between them. CDR1 MNHEY and CDR2 SVGAGI come from the germline V gene. This CDR3 contains 13 residues. CDR3 in amino acids: CASSYSPGETQYF. The CDR3 DNA is TGTGCCAGCAGTTACTCCCCGGGAGAGACCCAGTACTTC.

The chain recombines TRBV10-3 with TRBJ2-7; D gene uncertain. This CDR3 region has 14 residues. Germline V lookup: CDR1 ENHRY, CDR2 SYGVKD. Trimming took off 2 bases at V and 4 bases at J, with 12 bases between the two ends. The CDR3 reads CAISEGVKKYEQYF. The CDR3 nucleotides are TGTGCCATCAGTGAGGGGGTAAAGAAGTACGAGCAGTACTTC.

The chain couples TRBV7-3 to TRBJ2-7; a weak D match, TRBD2 (5 bases). The CDR3 contains 14 residues. Germline V CDR1 and CDR2: SGHTA, FQGTGA. Trimming stripped 1 base from V and 6 bases from J, with 13 bases between. CDR3 in amino acids: CASSLSGLAAEQYF. CDR3 nucleotide sequence: TGTGCCAGCAGCTTAAGCGGCCTAGCTGCCGAGCAGTACTTC.

This sequence joins TRBV7-9 and TRBJ1-1, with 7 positions matching TRBD1. Germline V gene sequence: CDR1 SEHNR, CDR2 FQNEAQ (reference sequence). CDR3 size: 14 residues. With V trimmed by 5 bases and J by 8 bases, 11 bases remained unmatched. CDR3 DNA: TGTGCCAGCAGCCCCCTTGACAGGGTGATCGAAGCTTTCTTT. Translated: CASSPLDRVIEAFF.

The chain has TRBV20-1 and TRBJ1-2, with unresolved D. This CDR3 comprises 12 residues. Trimming stripped 7 bases from V and 3 bases from J, with 12 bases between. In germline, CDR1 is DFQATT, CDR2 SNEGSKA (reference sequence). CDR3 in amino acids: CSVRAPDYGYTF. The DNA of the CDR3 is TGCAGTGTTAGGGCCCCGGACTATGGCTACACCTTC.

In DNA form, the CDR3 reads TGTGCCAGCTCACCACCCGGGACCTCTAACTATGGCTACACCTTC. Its protein is CASSPPGTSNYGYTF. The chain links TRBV18 to TRBJ1-2, with D possibly being TRBD1 (5 bases). The CDR3 totals 15 residues. The V gene lost 0 bases and the J gene lost 0 bases, with 8 bases spanning the gap. Germline assignment: CDR1 KGHSH and CDR2 LQKENI.

The V gene is TRBV6-5, the J gene TRBJ1-3; D perhaps matches TRBD1 (5 bases). The germline gives CDR1 MNHEY, CDR2 SVGAGI. Trimming left V 1 base short and J 0 bases short, with 13 bases between. The CDR3 has 17 amino acids. In DNA form, the CDR3 reads TGTGCCAGCAGTTACTTCAGGGATCTAAGCTCTGGAAACACCATATATTTT. It specifies CASSYFRDLSSGNTIYF.

J is TRBJ1-2 and V is TRBV2; no definite D call. Looked up from germline, CDR1 is SNHLY and CDR2 is FYNNEI. This CDR3 comprises 15 residues. Trimming took off 7 bases at V and 3 bases at J, with 18 bases between the two ends. CDR3 nucleotide sequence: TGTGCCAGCACTCAGGACGCTATAATTGACTATGGCTACACCTTC. Translating gives CASTQDAIIDYGYTF.

The J gene is TRBJ2-1, the V gene TRBV19, with D possibly TRBD1 on 5 matching bases. Germline values: CDR1 LNHDA, CDR2 SQIVND (reference sequence). V was pared by 7 bases and J by 3 bases, with 16 bases between. CDR3 length: 15 amino acids. The CDR3 reads CASIPQGLGYNEQFF. The CDR3 DNA sequence: TGTGCCAGTATCCCTCAGGGATTAGGCTACAATGAGCAGTTCTTC.

The chain joins TRBV7-2 to TRBJ2-1; no reliable D call. The CDR3 is 11 amino acids. CDR1 SGHTA and CDR2 FQGNSA come from the germline V gene. V gave up 1 base and J gave up 15 bases, with 10 bases separating them. The CDR3 nucleotides read TGTGCCAGCAGCTTAGGACTTACTTGGTTCTTC. Protein: CASSLGLTWFF.

This chain links TRBV7-2 with TRBJ2-1; no definite D call. Trimming pared 10 bases from V and 0 bases from J, leaving 10 bases between. The CDR3 is made up of 13 amino acids. Germline values: CDR1 SGHTA, CDR2 FQGNSA. CDR3 nucleotide sequence: TGTGCCACTTCGGCTCCCTCCTACAATGAGCAGTTCTTC. The encoded protein is CATSAPSYNEQFF.

This sequence joins TRBV29-1 and TRBJ2-5; D may be TRBD2 (6 bases). CDR3 length: 14 residues. With 7 bases removed from V and 7 bases from J, the gap between germline ends came to 22 bases. Germline assignment: CDR1 SQVTM and CDR2 ANQGSEA. The chain's CDR3 is CSAYLASESGTQYF. For the CDR3, the DNA is TGCAGCGCCTATCTAGCGTCGGAAAGTGGGACCCAGTACTTC.

This chain links TRBV7-9 with TRBJ2-7; D perhaps matches TRBD2 (5 bases). Trimming took off 5 bases at V and 2 bases at J, with 16 bases between the two ends. CDR1 SEHNR and CDR2 FQNEAQ come from the germline V gene (reference sequence). CDR3 length: 15 amino acids. The CDR3 here is CASSAMGGGPYEQYF. CDR3 in DNA: TGTGCCAGCAGCGCGATGGGTGGAGGCCCCTACGAGCAGTACTTC.

V and J are TRBV5-1 and TRBJ2-2, with D maybe TRBD1 (6 bases). Germline values: CDR1 SGHRS, CDR2 YFSETQ. V lost 3 bases and J lost 1, with 7 bases in between. This CDR3 region has 14 residues. In DNA form, the CDR3 reads TGCGCCAGCAGCTACAGGGAGAACACCGGGGAGCTGTTTTTT. This translates into CASSYRENTGELFF.

The chain carries TRBV7-8 and TRBJ2-5; weak D call: TRBD1 (7 bases). Trimming shortened V by 5 bases and J by 0 bases, and 16 bases separated the two germline ends. CDR3 size: 16 residues. Germline-derived CDR1 and CDR2 are SGHVS and FQNEAQ. The CDR3 nucleotides read TGTGCCAGCAGCGCGGGGACAGCGAACGACCAAGAGACCCAGTACTTC. Its protein is CASSAGTANDQETQYF.

V is TRBV7-3 and J is TRBJ1-6; 7 positions agree with TRBD1. With V trimmed by 5 bases and J by 9 bases, 10 bases remained unmatched. Germline V gene sequence: CDR1 SGHTA, CDR2 FQGTGA. The CDR3 is made up of 15 amino acids. CDR3: CASSTAGTVVSPLHF. DNA of the CDR3: TGTGCCAGCAGCACAGCCGGGACAGTCGTTTCACCCCTCCACTTT.

The genes are TRBV2 and TRBJ2-7, with 10 bases fitting TRBD2. V shed 6 bases, J shed 3 bases, and the junction held 8 bases outside the gene matches. Germline CDR1 and CDR2: SNHLY and FYNNEI. This CDR3 is 15 amino acids long. CDR3 sequence reads: CASRASGGDFYEQYF. The CDR3 DNA is TGTGCCAGCAGGGCTAGCGGGGGAGATTTCTACGAGCAGTACTTC.

The CDR3 spells CASRPGTGARYEQYF. CDR3 nucleotide sequence: TGTGCCAGCCGTCCCGGGACAGGGGCGCGCTACGAGCAGTACTTC. The chain links TRBV27 to TRBJ2-7, with TRBD1 identical over 10 bases. The germline V gene has CDR1 MNHEY and CDR2 SMNVEV (reference sequence). The CDR3 is made up of 15 amino acids. V lost 8 bases and J lost 3; bases outside the gene matches: 10.

Here the CDR3 reads CASSLGGLAANYEQYF. In DNA form, the CDR3 reads TGTGCCAGCAGCTTGGGTGGACTAGCGGCAAACTACGAGCAGTACTTC. The chain couples TRBV5-6 to TRBJ2-7; 10 positions agree with TRBD2. The V gene end was trimmed by 0 bases and the J gene end by 3 bases; junction bases not matched to a gene: 6. Germline V lookup: CDR1 SGHDT, CDR2 YYEEEE. The CDR3 loop spans 16 amino acids. Based on the CDR3 plus reference TRBV5-6 and TRBJ2-7, the full variable domain is DAGVTQSPTHLIKTRGQQVTLRCSPKSGHDTVSWYQQALGQGPQFIFQYYEEEERQRGNFPDRFSGHQFPNYSSELNVNALLLGDSALYLCASSLGGLAANYEQYFGPGTRLTVT.

The chain is built from TRBV5-1 and TRBJ2-1, with 13 bases identical to TRBD2. Germline loops: CDR1 SGHRS, CDR2 YFSETQ. V shed 4 bases and J 4 bases; nucleotides not matched to a gene: 8. CDR3 length equals 17 residues. CDR3 amino acids: CASSGPGTSGVYNEQFF. CDR3 bases: TGCGCCAGCAGCGGTCCCGGGACTAGCGGGGTTTACAATGAGCAGTTCTTC.

The chain recombines TRBV5-1 with TRBJ2-3; no definite D call. V shed 0 bases and J shed 4 bases, with 6 bases lying between them. Germline CDR1 SGHRS, CDR2 YFSETQ. This CDR3 spans 13 amino acids. CDR3 region: CASSLGRSDTQYF. CDR3 DNA: TGCGCCAGCAGCTTGGGGCGCTCAGATACGCAGTATTTT.